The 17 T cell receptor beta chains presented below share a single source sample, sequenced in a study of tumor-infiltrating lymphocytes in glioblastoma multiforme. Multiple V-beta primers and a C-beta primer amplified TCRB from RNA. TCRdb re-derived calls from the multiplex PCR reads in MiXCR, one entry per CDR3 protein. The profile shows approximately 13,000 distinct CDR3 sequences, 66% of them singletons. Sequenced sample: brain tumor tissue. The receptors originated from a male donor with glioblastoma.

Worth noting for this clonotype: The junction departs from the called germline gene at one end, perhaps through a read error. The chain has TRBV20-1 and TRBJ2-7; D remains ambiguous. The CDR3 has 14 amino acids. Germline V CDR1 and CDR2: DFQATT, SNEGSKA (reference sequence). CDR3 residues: CSAGLELAIDEQYF. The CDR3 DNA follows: TGCAGTGCTGGCCTAGAACTCGCGATCGACGAGCAGTATTTC.

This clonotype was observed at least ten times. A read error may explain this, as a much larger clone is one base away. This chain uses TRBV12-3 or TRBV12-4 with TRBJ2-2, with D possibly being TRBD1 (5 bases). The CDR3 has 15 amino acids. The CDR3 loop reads CASSLLSGNAGELFF. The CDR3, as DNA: TGTGCCAGCAGTTTACTTTCAGGGAACGCCGGGGAGCTGTTTTTT.

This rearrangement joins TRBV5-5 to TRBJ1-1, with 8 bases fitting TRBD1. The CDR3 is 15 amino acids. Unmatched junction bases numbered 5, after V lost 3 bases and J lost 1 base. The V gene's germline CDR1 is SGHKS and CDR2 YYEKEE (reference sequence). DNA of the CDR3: TGTGCCAGCAGCTCCCGACAGGGGAGGAACACTGAAGCTTTCTTT. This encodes CASSSRQGRNTEAFF.

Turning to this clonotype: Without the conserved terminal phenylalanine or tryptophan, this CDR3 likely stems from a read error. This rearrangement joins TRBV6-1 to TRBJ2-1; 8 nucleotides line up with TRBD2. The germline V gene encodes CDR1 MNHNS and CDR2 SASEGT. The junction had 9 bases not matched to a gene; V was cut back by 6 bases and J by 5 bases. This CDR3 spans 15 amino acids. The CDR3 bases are TGTGCCAGCAGCCGAGCGGGAGTAGGGAACAATGAGCAGTTCCTC. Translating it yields CASSRAGVGNNEQFL.

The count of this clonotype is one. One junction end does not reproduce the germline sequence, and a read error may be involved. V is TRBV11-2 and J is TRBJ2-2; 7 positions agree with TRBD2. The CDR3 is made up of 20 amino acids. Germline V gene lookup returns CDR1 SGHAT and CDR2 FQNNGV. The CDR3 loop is CASTPSFGRGLAVNTGELFF. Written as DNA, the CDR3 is TGTGCCAGCACCCCCTCGTTCGGCCGAGGGCTAGCGGTAAACACCGGGGAGCTGTTCTTT.

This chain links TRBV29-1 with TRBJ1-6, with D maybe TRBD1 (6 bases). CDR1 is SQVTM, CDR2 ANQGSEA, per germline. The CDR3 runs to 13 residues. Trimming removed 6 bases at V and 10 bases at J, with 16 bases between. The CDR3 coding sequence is TGCAGCGTCGCCAGGGACATTGAATCACCCCTCCACTTT. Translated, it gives CSVARDIESPLHF.

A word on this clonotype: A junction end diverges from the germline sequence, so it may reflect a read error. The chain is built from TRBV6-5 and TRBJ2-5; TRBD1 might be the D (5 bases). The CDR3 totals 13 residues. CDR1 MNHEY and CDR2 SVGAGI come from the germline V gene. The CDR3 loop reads CANSYQGQETQYF. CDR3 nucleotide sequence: TGTGCCAACAGTTACCAGGGTCAAGAGACCCAATACTTC.

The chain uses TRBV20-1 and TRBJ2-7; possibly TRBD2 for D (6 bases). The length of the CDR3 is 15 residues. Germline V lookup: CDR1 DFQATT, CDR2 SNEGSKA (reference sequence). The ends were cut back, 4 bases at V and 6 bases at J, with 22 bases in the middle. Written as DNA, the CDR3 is TGCAGTGCTAACACATTCGGGGGTACGGACGTCGAGCAGTACTTC. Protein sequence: CSANTFGGTDVEQYF.

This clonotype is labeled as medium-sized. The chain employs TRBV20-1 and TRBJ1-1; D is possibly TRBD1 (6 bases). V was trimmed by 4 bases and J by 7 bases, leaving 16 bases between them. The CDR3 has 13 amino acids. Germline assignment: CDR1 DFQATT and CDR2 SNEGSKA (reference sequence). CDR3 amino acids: CSATDTGFNEAFF. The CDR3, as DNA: TGCAGTGCTACTGATACAGGGTTTAATGAAGCTTTCTTT.

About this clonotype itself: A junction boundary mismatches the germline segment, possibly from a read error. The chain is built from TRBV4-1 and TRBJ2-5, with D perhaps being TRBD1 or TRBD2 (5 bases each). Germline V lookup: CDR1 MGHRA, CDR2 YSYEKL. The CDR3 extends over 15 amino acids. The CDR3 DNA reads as TGCGCCAGCAGCCAATCGGGGCAGGGTCAAGAGAACCAGTACTTC. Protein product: CASSQSGQGQENQYF.

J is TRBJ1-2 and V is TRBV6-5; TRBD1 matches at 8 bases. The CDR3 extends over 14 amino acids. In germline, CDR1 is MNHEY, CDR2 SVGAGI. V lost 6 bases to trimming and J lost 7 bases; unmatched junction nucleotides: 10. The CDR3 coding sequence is TGTGCCAGCAGGGAGACAGGGGTCCCGTCTGGCTACACCTTC. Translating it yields CASRETGVPSGYTF.

CDR3 sequence: CASGNTPGAKNIQYF. DNA of the CDR3: TGTGCCAGCGGTAATACACCTGGAGCCAAAAACATTCAGTACTTC. The chain couples TRBV6-2 or TRBV6-3 to TRBJ2-4; D ambiguous. Germline V gene data show CDR1 as MNHEY and CDR2 as SVGEGT. CDR3 length: 15 amino acids. Trimming stripped 8 bases from V and 0 bases from J, with 14 bases between.

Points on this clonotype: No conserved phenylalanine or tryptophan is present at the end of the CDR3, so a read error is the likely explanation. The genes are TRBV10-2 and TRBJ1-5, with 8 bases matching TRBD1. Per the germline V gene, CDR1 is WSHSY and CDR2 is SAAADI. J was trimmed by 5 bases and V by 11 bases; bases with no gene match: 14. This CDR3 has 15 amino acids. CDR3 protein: CAYRPLATGDQPQHY. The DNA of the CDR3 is TGCGCCTACAGACCCTTGGCGACAGGGGATCAGCCCCAGCATTAT.

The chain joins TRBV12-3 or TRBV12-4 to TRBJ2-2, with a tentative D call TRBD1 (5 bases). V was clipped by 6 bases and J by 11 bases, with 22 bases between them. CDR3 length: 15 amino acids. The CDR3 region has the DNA TGTGCCAGCAGATTACTTTCAGGGAACATCGGAGAGCTGTTTTTT. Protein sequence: CASRLLSGNIGELFF.

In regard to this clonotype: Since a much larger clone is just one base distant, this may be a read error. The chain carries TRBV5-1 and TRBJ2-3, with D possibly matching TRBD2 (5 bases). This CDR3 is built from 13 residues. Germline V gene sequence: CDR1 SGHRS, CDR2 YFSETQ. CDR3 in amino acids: CPSSRESTDTQYF. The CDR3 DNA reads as TGCCCCAGCAGCCGGGAATCCACAGATACGCAGTATTTT.

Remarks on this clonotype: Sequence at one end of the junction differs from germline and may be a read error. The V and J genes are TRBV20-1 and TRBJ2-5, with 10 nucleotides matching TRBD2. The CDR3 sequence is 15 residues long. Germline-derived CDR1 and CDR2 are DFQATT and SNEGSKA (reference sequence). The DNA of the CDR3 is TGCAGCGCTAGAGGTCTTGGACTAGCGGAGGAGACCCTGTACTTC. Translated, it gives CSARGLGLAEETLYF.

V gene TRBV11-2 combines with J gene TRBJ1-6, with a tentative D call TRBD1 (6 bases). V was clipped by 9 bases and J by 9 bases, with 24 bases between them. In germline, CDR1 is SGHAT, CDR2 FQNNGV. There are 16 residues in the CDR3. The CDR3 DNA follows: TGTGCCAGGAGCACCTCCGGGACAAATACGGGTTCACCCCTCCACTTT. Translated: CARSTSGTNTGSPLHF.